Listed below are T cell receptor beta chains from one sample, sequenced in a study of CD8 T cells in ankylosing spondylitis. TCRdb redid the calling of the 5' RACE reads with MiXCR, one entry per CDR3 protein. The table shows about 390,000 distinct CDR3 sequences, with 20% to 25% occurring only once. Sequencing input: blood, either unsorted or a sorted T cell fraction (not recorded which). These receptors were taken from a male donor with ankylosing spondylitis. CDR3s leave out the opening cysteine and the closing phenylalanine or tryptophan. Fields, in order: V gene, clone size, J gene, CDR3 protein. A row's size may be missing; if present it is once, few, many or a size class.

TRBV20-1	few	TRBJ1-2	SARDQGAASNYGYT
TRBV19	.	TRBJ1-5	ASISDGDHNQPQH
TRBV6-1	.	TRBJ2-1	ASRDISYYNEQF
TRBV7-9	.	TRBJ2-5	ASSQTGLYQETQY
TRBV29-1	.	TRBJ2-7	SGRTSGTYEQY
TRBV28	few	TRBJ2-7	ASSLPSGREAEQY
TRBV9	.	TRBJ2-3	ASSAGQRVTDTQY
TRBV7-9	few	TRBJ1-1	ASSLLGVEAF
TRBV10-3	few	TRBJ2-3	AIRGVGAAGTQY
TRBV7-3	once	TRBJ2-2	ASSFGQYTGELF
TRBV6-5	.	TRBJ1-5	ASSLGGKTYQPQH
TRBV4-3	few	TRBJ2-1	ASSQLGGGYNEQF
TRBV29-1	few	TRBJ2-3	SDGQADTDTQY
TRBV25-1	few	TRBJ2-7	ASSESSGLEEQY
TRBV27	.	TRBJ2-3	ATGGRYYGTQY
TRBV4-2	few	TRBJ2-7	ASSRDSDSYEQY
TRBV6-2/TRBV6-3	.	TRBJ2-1	ASSYETRRPGAFNEQF
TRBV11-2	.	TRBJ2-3	ASSSDRTITDTQY
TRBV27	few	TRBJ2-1	ACVYNEQF
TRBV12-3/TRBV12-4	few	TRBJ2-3	ASSPPNADTQY
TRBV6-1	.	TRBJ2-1	ASRPLQGARGNEQF
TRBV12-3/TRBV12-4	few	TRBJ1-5	ASSFVGSNQPQH
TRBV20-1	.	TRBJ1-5	SARQGGIGPQH
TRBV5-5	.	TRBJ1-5	ASSSREVYQPQH
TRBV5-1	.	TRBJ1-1	ASSFGAVPNTEAF
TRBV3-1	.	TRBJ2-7	ASSHTAYEQY
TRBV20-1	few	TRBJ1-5	SAQRDGDQPQH
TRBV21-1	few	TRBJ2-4	ASTGELKNIQY
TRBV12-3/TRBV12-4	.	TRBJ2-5	ASRNTGLETQY
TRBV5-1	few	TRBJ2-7	ASSLAGAHLYEQY
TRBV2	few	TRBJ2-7	ASSTSTAETAREQY
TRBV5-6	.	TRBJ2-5	ASSVGGFETQY
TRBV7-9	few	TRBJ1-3	ASSARDQGNTIY
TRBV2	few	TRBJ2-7	ASSQDRGLDEQY
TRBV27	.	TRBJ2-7	ASRSTGVDPYEQY
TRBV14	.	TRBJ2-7	ASSGGNRGSVRYEQY
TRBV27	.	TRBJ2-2	ASQDRVGTGELF
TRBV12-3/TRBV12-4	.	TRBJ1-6	ASSFPQGTGSPLH
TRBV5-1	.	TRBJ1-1	ASSLRDTRGEAF
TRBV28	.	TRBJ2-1	ASSSHGTSGTFYEQF
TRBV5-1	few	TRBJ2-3	ASSRAGVTDTQY
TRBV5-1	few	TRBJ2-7	ASRFDRNPYEQY
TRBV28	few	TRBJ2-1	ASSFRREGEQF
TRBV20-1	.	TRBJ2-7	RAGGGLSNEQY
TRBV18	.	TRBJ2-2	ASSQVSREGTGELF
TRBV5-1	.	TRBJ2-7	ASSRFSGRSYEQY
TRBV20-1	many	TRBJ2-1	SAITGTGVNAEQF
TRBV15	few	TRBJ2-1	ATSRGGLTHNEQF
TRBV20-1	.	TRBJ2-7	SARPGGSSYEQY
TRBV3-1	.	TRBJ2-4	ASSHGTRGEGKNIQY
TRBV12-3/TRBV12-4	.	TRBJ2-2	ASSLLASTGELF
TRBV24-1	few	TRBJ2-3	ATSGQGRDTQY
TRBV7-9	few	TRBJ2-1	ASSFSGTGNNEQF
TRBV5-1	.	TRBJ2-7	ASSGTSYEQY
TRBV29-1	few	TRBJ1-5	SVGSGNQPQH
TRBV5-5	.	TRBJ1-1	ASSLPGLEAF
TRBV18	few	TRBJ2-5	ASSPRPVGQGVYQETQY
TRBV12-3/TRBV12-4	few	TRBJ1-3	ASSLEGIGNTIY
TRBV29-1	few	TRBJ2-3	SPTGIGPDTQY
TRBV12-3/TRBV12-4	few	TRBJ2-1	ASSGGVEQF